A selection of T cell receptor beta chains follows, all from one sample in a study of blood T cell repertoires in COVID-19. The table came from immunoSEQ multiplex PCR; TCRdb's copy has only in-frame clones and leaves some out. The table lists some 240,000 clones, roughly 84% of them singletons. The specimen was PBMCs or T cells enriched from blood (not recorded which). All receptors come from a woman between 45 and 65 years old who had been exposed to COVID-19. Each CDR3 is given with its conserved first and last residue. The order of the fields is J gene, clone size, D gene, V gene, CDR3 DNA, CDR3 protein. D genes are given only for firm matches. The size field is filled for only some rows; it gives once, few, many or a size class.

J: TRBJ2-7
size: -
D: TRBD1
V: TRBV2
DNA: TGTGCCAGTGACCGGGACAGGGGCTACGAGCAGTACTTC
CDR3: CASDRDRGYEQYF

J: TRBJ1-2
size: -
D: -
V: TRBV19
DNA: TGTGCCAGTAGGGTCGCAGCCGGAAGCGGTGGCTACACCTTC
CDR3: CASRVAAGSGGYTF

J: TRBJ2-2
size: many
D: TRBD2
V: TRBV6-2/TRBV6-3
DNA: TGTGCCAGCAGCCTGGGGACTAGCCGGAACACCGGGGAGCTGTTTTTT
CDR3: CASSLGTSRNTGELFF

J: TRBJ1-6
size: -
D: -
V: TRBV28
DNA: TGTGCCAGCAGTCCCTCCCGGACAGTCGATTCACCCCTCCACTTT
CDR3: CASSPSRTVDSPLHF

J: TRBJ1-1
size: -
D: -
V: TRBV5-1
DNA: TGCGCCAGCAGCTTGTCCCTAGGCGTCCCGAACACTGAAGCTTTCTTT
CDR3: CASSLSLGVPNTEAFF

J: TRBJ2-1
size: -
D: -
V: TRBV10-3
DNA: TGTGCCATCAGTGAGTCAGAAAGGACTTACAATGAGCAGTTCTTC
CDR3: CAISESERTYNEQFF

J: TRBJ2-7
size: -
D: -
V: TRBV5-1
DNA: TGCGCCAGCAGCTTGGCCCCGGGATCCCCCTACGAGCAGTACTTC
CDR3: CASSLAPGSPYEQYF

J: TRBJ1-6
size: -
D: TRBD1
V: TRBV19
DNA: TGTGCCAGTAGTATCGGGACAGCGTGGAGACCCCTCCACTTT
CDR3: CASSIGTAWRPLHF

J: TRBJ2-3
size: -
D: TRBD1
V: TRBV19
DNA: TGTGCCACAAGGACAGGGAACACAGATACGCAGTATTTT
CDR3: CATRTGNTDTQYF

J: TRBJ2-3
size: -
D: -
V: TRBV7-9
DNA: TGTGCCAGCAGCTTATTGGACATAGTCACAGATACGCAGTATTTT
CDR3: CASSLLDIVTDTQYF

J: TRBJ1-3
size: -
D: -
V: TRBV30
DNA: TGTGCCTGGAGTATAGCGAGCTCTGGAAACACCATATATTTT
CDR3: CAWSIASSGNTIYF

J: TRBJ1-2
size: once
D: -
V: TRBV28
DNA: TGTGCCAGCACCCAAGGGGGTTCCTATGGCTACACCTTC
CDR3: CASTQGGSYGYTF

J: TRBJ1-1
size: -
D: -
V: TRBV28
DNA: TGTGCCAGCAGTTCTACCCCCTCCTGGTCGGGACACAGGAACACTGAAGCTTTCTTT
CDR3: CASSSTPSWSGHRNTEAFF

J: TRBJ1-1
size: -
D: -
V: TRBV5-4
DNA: TGTGCCAGCAGCTTGGATCGCCCAAAAACAAGTGAAGCTTTCTTT
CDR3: CASSLDRPKTSEAFF

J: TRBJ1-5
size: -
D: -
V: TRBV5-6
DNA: TGTGCCAGCAGCTTGTATGGGGGCGTGGGTCAGCCCCAGCATTTT
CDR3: CASSLYGGVGQPQHF

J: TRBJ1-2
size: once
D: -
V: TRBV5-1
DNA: TGCGCCAGCAGCTTGCAGGGCGGTGGCTACACCTTC
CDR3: CASSLQGGGYTF

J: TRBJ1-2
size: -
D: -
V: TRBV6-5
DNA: TGTGCCAGCAGTTACCGGGGCGGGGGGTACGATGGCTACACCTTC
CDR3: CASSYRGGGYDGYTF

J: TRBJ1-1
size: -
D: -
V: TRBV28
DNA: TGTGCCAGCAGTTTAATAAGACTCTTGAACACTGAAGCTTTCTTT
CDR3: CASSLIRLLNTEAFF

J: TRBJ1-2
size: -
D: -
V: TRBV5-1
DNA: TGCGCCAGCAGCTTGGAGGCGGGGGCCGCTAACTATGGCTACACCTTC
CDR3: CASSLEAGAANYGYTF

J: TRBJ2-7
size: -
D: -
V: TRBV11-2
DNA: TGTGCCAGCAGCTTAGAGCGGGGAGGTGAGCAGTACTTC
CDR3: CASSLERGGEQYF

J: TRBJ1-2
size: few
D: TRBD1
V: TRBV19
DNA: TGTGCCAGTAGTACGATGGCAGGGGGTGGTAAGGGCTACACCTTC
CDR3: CASSTMAGGGKGYTF

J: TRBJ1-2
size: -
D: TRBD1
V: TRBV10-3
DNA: TGTGCCATCAGTGAACGGGGACAGGGGGAAGGCTACACCTTC
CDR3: CAISERGQGEGYTF

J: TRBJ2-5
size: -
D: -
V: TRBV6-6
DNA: TGTGCCAGCAGTTACTCGATAGCTCCAGAGACCCAGTACTTC
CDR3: CASSYSIAPETQYF

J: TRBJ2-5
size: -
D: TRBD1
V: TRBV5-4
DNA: TGTGCCAGCAGCGCCACAGGGGCAGAGACCCAGTACTTC
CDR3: CASSATGAETQYF

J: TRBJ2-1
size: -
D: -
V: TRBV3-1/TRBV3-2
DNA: TGTGCCAGCAGCCTCCCTGGTCCCGGTAGCAATGAGCAGTTCTTC
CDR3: CASSLPGPGSNEQFF

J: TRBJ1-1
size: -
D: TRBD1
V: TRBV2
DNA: TGTGCCAGCAGTGAAGTAGGGGGCGGCACTGAAGCTTTCTTT
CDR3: CASSEVGGGTEAFF

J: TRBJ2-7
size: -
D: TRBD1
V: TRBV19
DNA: TGTGCCAGTAGTCCCAGACAGGGGGCAAGGAACGAGCAGTACTTC
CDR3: CASSPRQGARNEQYF

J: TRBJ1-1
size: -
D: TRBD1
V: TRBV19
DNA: TGTGCCAGTAGGCCCGAGACAGGGCGAAATAACGAAGCTTTCTTT
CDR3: CASRPETGRNNEAFF

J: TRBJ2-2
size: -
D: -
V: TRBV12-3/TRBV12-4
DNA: TGTGCCAGTTCAGGGTTCACCGGGGAGCTGTTTTTT
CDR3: CASSGFTGELFF

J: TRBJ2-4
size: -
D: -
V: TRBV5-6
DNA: TGTGCCAGCAGCTTTAAGGGCGGGTCTGCCATTCAGTACTTC
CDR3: CASSFKGGSAIQYF

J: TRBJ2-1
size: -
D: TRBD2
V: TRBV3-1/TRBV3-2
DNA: TGTGCCAGCAGCCAAGTGGCGTCGGCTAGCGGGGGCTACAATGAGCAGTTCTTC
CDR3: CASSQVASASGGYNEQFF

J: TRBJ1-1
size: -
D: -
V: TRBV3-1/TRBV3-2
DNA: TGTGCCAGCACTCCCCTCTCGGGGGGGCGCAGGACTGAAGCTTTCTTT
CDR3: CASTPLSGGRRTEAFF

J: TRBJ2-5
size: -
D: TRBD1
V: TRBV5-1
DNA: TGCGCCAGCAGCCCTGGGACAGGGGTAGGAGAGACCCAGTACTTC
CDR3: CASSPGTGVGETQYF

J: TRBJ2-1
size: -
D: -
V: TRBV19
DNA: TGTGCCAGTAGTATATTCAAGACATCCCCGACCCTCAATGAGCAGTTCTTC
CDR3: CASSIFKTSPTLNEQFF

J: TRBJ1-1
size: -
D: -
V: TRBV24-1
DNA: TGTGCCACCAGTGATTCCAGGGTGGGCACTGAAGCTTTCTTT
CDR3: CATSDSRVGTEAFF

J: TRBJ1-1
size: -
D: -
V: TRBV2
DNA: TGTGCCAGCAGTGACGCGGTCAACACTGAAGCTTTCTTT
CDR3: CASSDAVNTEAFF

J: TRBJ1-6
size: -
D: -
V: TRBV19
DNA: TGTGCCAGTAGTTCCGCCAGGGATCCGCCCTATAATTCACCCCTCCACTTT
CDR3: CASSSARDPPYNSPLHF

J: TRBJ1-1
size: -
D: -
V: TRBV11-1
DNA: TGTGCCAGCAGCTTGACAGGTAACACTGAAGCTTTCTTT
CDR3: CASSLTGNTEAFF

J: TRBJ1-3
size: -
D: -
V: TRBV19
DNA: TGTGCCAGTAGCCCGGGGGGGACTTACTCTGGAAACACCATATATTTT
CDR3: CASSPGGTYSGNTIYF

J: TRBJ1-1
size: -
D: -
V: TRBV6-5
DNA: TGTGCCAGCAGTTCAGGGTTGAACACTGAAGCTTTCTTT
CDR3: CASSSGLNTEAFF

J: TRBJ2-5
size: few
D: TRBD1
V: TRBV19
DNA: TGTGCCAGTAGTACCCGACAGGGGATGGTGGAGACCCAGTACTTC
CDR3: CASSTRQGMVETQYF

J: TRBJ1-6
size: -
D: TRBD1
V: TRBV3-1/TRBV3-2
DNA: TGTGCCAGCAGCCAGCGACAGGGGGGAAATAATTCACCCCTCCACTTT
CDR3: CASSQRQGGNNSPLHF

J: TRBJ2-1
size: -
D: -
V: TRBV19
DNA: TGTGCCAGTAGTATTAGTAACAATGAGCAGTTCTTC
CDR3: CASSISNNEQFF

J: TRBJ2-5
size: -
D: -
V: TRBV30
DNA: TGTGCCTGGAGTGTACAGGGACGGTCCCAGTACTTC
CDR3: CAWSVQGRSQYF

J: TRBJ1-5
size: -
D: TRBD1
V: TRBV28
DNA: TGTGCCAGCAGGCCGCGACAGGGAGCGTACCCTTTAAATCAGCCCCAGCATTTT
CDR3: CASRPRQGAYPLNQPQHF

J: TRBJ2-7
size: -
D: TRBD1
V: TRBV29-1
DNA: TGCAGCGTTGATGGGACAGGTTCCGAGCAGTACTTC
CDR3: CSVDGTGSEQYF

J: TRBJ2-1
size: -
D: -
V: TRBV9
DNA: TGTGCCAGCAGCCAAGACAGTATGGGGTTTTACAATGAGCAGTTCTTC
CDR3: CASSQDSMGFYNEQFF

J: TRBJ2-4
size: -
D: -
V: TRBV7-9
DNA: TGTGCCAGCAGCTTACAAACTTCCGGAGGTGGAGACATTCAGTACTTC
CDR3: CASSLQTSGGGDIQYF

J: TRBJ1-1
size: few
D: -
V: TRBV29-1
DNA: TGCAGCGTTGCCCGTCCTAGAGAAGCTTTCTTT
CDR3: CSVARPREAFF

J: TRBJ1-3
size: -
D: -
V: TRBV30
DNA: TGTGCCTGGAATGGGGGGATTGGAAACACCATATATTTT
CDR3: CAWNGGIGNTIYF